The sequence of this T cell receptor beta chain was determined in a study of vaccination and CD4 T cells after COVID-19. Overall study results and limits: For convalescent patients, 304 of the 307 vaccine-specific clones analyzed were classified as spike mono-reactive.

Treatment given: approximately nine-day PBMC culture with coronavirus spike peptide pools or control peptides (ViraFEST assay). Researchers used the Oncomine TCR Beta short-read assay to sequence DNA from cultured CD4+ T cells. Investigators obtained genomic DNA by extraction from cultured CD4+ T cells. Using its own MiXCR run on the PCR reads, TCRdb lists one record per CDR3 protein. This sample carries about 11,000 distinct CDR3 sequences, roughly two fifths of them seen once, and the ten largest clones take over 25%. This clonotype showed up just a few times. Its antigen is currently unknown. Specimen: CD4+ T cells from blood, cultured in vitro. This receptor was obtained from a human donor who had recovered from COVID-19.

In nucleotides, the CDR3 is TGTGCCAGCAGCCCCGGGACCCAACTCCGCCTGGATACGCAGTATTTT. Residues: CASSPGTQLRLDTQYF. This chain uses TRBV11-3 with TRBJ2-3; the D call may be TRBD1 or TRBD2 (5 bases each). The CDR3 covers 16 residues. Germline CDR1 and CDR2: SGHNT and YENEEA. V lost 5 bases and J 6 bases, leaving 21 bases between the germline ends.